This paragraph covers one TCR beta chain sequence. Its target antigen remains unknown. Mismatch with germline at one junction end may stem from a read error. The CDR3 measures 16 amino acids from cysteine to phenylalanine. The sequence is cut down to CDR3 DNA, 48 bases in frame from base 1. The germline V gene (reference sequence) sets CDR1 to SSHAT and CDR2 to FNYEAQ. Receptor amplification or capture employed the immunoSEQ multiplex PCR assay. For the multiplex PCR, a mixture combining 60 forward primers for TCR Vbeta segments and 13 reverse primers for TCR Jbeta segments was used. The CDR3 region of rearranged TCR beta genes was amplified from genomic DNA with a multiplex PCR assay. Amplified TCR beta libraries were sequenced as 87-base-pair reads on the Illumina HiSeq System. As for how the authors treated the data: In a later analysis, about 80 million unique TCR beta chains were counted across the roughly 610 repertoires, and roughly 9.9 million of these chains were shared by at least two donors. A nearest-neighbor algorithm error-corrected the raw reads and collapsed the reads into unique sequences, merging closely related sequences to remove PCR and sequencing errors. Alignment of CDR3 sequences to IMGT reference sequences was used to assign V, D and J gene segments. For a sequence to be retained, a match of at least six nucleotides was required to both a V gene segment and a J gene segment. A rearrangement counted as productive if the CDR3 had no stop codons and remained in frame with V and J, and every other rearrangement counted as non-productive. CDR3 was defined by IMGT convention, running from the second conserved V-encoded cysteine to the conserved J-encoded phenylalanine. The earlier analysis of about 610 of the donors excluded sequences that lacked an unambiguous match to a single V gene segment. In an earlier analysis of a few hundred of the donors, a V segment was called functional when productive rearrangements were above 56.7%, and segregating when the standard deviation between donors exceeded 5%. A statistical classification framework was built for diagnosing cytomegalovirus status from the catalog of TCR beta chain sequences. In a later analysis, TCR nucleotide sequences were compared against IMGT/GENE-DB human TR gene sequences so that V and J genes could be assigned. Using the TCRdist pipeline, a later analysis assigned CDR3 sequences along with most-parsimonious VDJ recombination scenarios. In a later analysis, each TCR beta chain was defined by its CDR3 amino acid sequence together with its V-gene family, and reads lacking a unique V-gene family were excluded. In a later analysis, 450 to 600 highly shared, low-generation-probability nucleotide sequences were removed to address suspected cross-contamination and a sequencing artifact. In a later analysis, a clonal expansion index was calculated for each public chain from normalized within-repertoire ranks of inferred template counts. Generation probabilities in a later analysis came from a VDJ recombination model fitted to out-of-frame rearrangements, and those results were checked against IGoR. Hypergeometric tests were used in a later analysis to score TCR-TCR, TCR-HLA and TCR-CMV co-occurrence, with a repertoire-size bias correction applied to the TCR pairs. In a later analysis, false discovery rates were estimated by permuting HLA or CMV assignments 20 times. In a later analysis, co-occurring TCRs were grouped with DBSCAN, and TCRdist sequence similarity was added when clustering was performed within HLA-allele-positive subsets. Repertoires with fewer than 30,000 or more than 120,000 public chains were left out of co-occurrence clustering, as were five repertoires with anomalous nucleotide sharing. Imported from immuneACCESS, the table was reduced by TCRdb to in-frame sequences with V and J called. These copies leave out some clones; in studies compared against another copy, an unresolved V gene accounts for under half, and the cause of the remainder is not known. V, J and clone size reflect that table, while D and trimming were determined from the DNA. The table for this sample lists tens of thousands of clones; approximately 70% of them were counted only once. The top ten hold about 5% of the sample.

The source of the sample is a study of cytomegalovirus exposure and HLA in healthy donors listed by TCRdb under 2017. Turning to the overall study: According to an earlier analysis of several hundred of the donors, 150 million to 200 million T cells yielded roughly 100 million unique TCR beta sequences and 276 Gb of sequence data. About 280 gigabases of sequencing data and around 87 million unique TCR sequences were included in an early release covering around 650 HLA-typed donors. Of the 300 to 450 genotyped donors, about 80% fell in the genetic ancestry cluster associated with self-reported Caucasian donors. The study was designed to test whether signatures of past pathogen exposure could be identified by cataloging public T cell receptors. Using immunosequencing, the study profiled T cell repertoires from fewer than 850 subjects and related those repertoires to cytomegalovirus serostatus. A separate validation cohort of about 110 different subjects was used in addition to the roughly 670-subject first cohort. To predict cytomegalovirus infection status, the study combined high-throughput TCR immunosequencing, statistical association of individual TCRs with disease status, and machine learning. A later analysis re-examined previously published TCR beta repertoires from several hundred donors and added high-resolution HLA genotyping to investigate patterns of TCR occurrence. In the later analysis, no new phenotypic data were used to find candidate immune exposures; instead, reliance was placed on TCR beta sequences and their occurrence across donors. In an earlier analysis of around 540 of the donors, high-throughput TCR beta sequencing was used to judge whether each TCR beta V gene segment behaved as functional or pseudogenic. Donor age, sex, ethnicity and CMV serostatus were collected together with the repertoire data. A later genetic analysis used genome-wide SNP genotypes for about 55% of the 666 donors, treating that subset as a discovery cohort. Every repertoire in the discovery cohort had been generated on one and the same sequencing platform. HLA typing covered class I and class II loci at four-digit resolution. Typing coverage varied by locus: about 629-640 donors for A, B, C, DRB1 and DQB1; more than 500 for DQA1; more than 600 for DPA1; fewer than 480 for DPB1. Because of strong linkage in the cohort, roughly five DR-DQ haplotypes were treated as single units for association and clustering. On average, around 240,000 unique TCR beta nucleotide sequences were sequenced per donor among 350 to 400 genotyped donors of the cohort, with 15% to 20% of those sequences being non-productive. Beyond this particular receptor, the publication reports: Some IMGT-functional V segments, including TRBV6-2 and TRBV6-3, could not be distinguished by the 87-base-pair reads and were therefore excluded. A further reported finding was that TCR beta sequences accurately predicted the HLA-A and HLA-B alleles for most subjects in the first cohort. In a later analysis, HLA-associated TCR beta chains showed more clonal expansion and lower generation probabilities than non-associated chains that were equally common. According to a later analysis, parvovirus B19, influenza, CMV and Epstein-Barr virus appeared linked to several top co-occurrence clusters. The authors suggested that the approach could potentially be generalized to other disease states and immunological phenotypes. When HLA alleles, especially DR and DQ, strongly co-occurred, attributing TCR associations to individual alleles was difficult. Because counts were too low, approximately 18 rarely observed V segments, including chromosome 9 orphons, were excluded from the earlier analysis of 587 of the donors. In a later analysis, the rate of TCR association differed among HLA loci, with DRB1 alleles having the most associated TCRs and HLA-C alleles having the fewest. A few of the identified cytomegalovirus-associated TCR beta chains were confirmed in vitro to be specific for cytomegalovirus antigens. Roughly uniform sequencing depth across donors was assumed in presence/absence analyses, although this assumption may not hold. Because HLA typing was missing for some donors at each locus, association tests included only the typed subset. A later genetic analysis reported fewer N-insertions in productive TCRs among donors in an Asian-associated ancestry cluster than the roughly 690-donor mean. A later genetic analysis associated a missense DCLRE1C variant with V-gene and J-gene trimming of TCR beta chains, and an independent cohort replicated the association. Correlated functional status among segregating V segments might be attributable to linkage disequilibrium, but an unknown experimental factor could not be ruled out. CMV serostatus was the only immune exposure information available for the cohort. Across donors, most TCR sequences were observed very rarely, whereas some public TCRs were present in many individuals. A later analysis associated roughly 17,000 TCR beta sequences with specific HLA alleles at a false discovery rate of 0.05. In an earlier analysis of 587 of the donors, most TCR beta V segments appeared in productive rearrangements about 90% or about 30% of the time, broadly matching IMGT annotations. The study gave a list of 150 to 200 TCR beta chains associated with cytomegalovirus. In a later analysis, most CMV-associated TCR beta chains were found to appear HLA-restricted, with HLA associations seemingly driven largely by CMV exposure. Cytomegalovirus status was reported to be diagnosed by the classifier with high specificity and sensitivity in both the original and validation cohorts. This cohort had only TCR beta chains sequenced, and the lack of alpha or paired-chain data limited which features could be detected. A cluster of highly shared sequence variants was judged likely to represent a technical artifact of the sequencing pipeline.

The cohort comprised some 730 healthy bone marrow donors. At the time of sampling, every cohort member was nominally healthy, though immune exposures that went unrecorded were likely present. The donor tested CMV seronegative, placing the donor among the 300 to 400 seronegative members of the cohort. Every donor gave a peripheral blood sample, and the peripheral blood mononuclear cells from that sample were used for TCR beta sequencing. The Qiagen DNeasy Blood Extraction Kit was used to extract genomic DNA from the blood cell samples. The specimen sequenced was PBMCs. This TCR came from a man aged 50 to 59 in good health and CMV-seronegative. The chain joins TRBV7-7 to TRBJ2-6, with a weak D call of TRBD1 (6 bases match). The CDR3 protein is CASSPPGHSGANVLTF. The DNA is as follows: TGTGCTAGCAGCCCCCCGGGACATTCTGGGGCCAACGTCCTGACTTTC.